The 19 T cell receptor beta chains below come from one sample, sequenced in a study of T cell repertoires in ileal Crohn's disease. TCRdb's copy holds only in-frame clones and misses some; the assay was immunoSEQ multiplex PCR. The sample records 6,000 to 7,500 clones, around 80% being singletons. Sequencing input: ileal tissue. The receptor source for this set is an adult with Crohn's disease.

The chain links TRBV7-2 to TRBJ2-1, with 11 nucleotides matching TRBD2. Unmatched junction bases numbered 15, after V lost 5 bases and J lost 9 bases. The CDR3 extends over 17 amino acids. CDR1 is SGHTA and CDR2 is FQGNSA in the germline V gene. CDR3 residues: CASSPRGGLAGGVEQFF. The DNA for the CDR3 is TGTGCCAGCAGCCCTAGGGGGGGGCTAGCGGGAGGTGTTGAGCAGTTCTTC.

The chain couples TRBV18 to TRBJ1-2, with D possibly TRBD1 on 5 matching bases. Trimming removed 3 bases at V and 4 bases at J, with 12 bases between. Germline-derived CDR1 and CDR2 are KGHSH and LQKENI. The CDR3 is 14 residues long. The CDR3 sequence: CASSPSDTTYGYTF. CDR3 nucleotide sequence: TGTGCCAGCTCACCCTCGGACACCACCTATGGCTACACCTTC.

The chain is built from TRBV30 and TRBJ2-2; perhaps TRBD1 as D (5 bases). V gave up 2 bases and J gave up 5 bases, with 15 bases separating them. CDR3 size: 15 residues. CDR1 is GTSNPN, CDR2 SVGIG, per germline (reference sequence). CDR3 residues: CAWSRKGIETGELFF. The CDR3 DNA sequence: TGTGCCTGGAGTAGAAAGGGGATAGAGACCGGGGAGCTGTTTTTT.

The J gene is TRBJ2-7, the V gene TRBV7-6, with TRBD1 as a possible D gene (7 bases). V gave up 6 bases and J gave up 4 bases, with 16 bases separating them. The germline gives CDR1 SGHVS, CDR2 FNYEAQ. The length of the CDR3 is 14 residues. This chain's CDR3 is CASSLQGGLYEQYF. CDR3 coding DNA: TGTGCCAGCAGTTTGCAGGGGGGTTTATACGAGCAGTACTTC. Full variable domain (remainder filled in from reference TRBV7-6 and TRBJ2-7): GAGVSQSPRYKVTKRGQDVALRCDPISGHVSLYWYRQALGQGPEFLTYFNYEAQQDKSGLPNDRFSAERPEGSISTLTIQRTEQRDSAMYRCASSLQGGLYEQYFGPGTRLTVT.

The V call is TRBV27, the J call TRBJ1-2; tentative D call: TRBD1 (5 bases). Deletions cut 6 bases from V and 8 bases from J, with 16 bases between. Germline-derived CDR1 and CDR2 are MNHEY and SMNVEV (reference sequence). The CDR3 has 13 residues. CDR3 sequence: CASRPTPGYGYTF. CDR3 DNA: TGTGCCAGCAGGCCTACCCCAGGGTACGGCTACACCTTC.

The chain joins TRBV5-1 to TRBJ2-7, with TRBD1 identical over 9 bases. V was pared by 3 bases and J by 4 bases, with 5 bases of the junction left unmatched. From germline, CDR1 is SGHRS and CDR2 YFSETQ. This CDR3 is built from 14 residues. The CDR3 is CASSSGQGTYEQYF. The CDR3, as DNA: TGCGCCAGCAGCTCCGGACAGGGGACTTACGAGCAGTACTTC.

The chain uses TRBV29-1 and TRBJ2-2, with D possibly being TRBD1 (5 bases). V lost 7 bases to trimming and J lost 1 base, with 7 bases between them. The germline V gene encodes CDR1 SQVTM and CDR2 ANQGSEA. This CDR3 contains 12 residues. In DNA, the CDR3 is TGCAGCGCCGACAGGAACACCGGGGAGCTGTTTTTT. This gives the protein CSADRNTGELFF.

The chain carries TRBV25-1 and TRBJ1-3; a weak D match, TRBD1 (5 bases). The CDR3 spans 16 residues. Germline CDR1 MGHDK, CDR2 SYGVNS. V shed 1 base and J shed 1 base, with 11 bases lying between them. The CDR3 protein is CASSELTQGSGNTIYF. CDR3 bases: TGTGCCAGCAGTGAATTAACCCAGGGTTCTGGAAACACCATATATTTT.

The gene calls are TRBV6-1 and TRBJ2-1, with TRBD2 identical over 13 bases. V lost 1 base, J lost 6 bases, and 0 bases stayed unmatched. The CDR3 is made up of 15 amino acids. Looked up from germline, CDR1 is MNHNS and CDR2 is SASEGT. The CDR3 DNA reads as TGTGCCAGCAGTGAAGGGACTAGCGGGAGCAATGAGCAGTTCTTC. It is translated as CASSEGTSGSNEQFF.

This chain connects TRBV6-1 to TRBJ2-6; 7 bases align to TRBD2. Per the germline V gene, CDR1 is MNHNS and CDR2 is SASEGT. V lost 7 bases and J lost 2; bases outside the gene matches: 2. The CDR3 has 14 amino acids. Here the CDR3 reads CASTLAAGANVLTF. The CDR3 DNA reads TGTGCCAGCACCCTAGCGGCTGGGGCCAACGTCCTGACTTTC.

This clone was observed a single time. CDR3 sequence: CASSRRLVSGPGELFF. As DNA, the CDR3 is TGCGCCAGCAGCCGGCGACTAGTTTCTGGGCCGGGGGAGCTGTTTTTT. The V call is TRBV4-1, the J call TRBJ2-2; the D gene is possibly TRBD2 (6 bases). The germline V gene has CDR1 MGHRA and CDR2 YSYEKL. Trimming took off 4 bases at V and 8 bases at J, with 20 bases between the two ends. This CDR3 is 16 amino acids long.

This clone came up a few times. This chain links TRBV27 with TRBJ1-2, with D uncertain. The CDR3 is made up of 15 amino acids. V was trimmed by 2 bases and J by 5 bases, leaving 15 bases between them. CDR1 and CDR2 from the germline V gene are MNHEY and SMNVEV (reference sequence). The CDR3 DNA reads as TGTGCCAGCAGTTTAAACCTCCGGGGTGGGTATGGCTACACCTTC. Its protein is CASSLNLRGGYGYTF.

This clone appeared a few times. The chain joins TRBV19 to TRBJ2-3, with 8 positions matching TRBD2. The germline gives CDR1 LNHDA, CDR2 SQIVND (reference sequence). V lost 2 bases, J lost 4 bases, and 11 bases stayed unmatched. CDR3 length: 17 amino acids. Written as DNA, the CDR3 is TGTGCCAGTAGTATACGCCGGGGGAGCGGGAGTTCAGATACGCAGTATTTT. Its translation: CASSIRRGSGSSDTQYF.

This sequence joins TRBV5-4 and TRBJ2-2; 7 bases line up with TRBD2. V shed 4 bases, J shed 4 bases, and the junction held 10 bases outside the gene matches. The CDR3 has 16 amino acids. The V gene's germline CDR1 is SGHNT and CDR2 YYREEE (reference sequence). CDR3 in amino acids: CASSLGTTLATGELFF. CDR3 in DNA: TGTGCCAGCAGCCTCGGGACTACCCTAGCCACCGGGGAGCTGTTTTTT.

This clone was seen only once. The rearrangement uses TRBV7-3 and TRBJ2-7; weak D call: TRBD2 (6 bases). Germline CDR1 and CDR2: SGHTA and FQGTGA. The V end lost 2 bases, the J end lost 0 bases, and 8 bases lay between the germline ends. This CDR3 has 14 amino acids. CDR3 nucleotides: TGTGCCAGCAGCTTAGCGGGAAGCTCCTACGAGCAGTACTTC. It is translated as CASSLAGSSYEQYF.

This clone showed up just once. The rearrangement uses TRBV27 and TRBJ2-7; D possibly corresponds to TRBD2 (5 bases). Germline CDR1 reads MNHEY; CDR2 reads SMNVEV (reference sequence). V lost 5 bases to trimming and J lost 3 bases, with 11 bases between them. The CDR3 loop spans 13 amino acids. The CDR3 coding sequence is TGTGCCAGCAGTCTCGGGGTTTACTACGAGCAGTACTTC. This translates into CASSLGVYYEQYF.

The chain couples TRBV25-1 to TRBJ1-1; TRBD1 is a possible D gene (6 bases). CDR3 length: 14 amino acids. Trimming removed 2 bases at V and 1 base at J, with 8 bases between. Germline values: CDR1 MGHDK, CDR2 SYGVNS. CDR3 loop: CASSEPRGNTEAFF. The CDR3 DNA reads as TGTGCCAGCAGTGAACCCAGGGGGAACACTGAAGCTTTCTTT.

The CDR3 DNA reads TGTGCTAGTGGTTTAAAGGGGTCCGGGGAGCTGTTTTTT. This translates into CASGLKGSGELFF. The V and J genes are TRBV12-5 and TRBJ2-2; perhaps TRBD1 as D (5 bases). This CDR3 has 13 residues. V was trimmed by 3 bases and J by 6 bases, leaving 8 bases between them. Germline CDR1 is LGHNT and CDR2 is FRNRAP.

The chain joins TRBV7-6 to TRBJ2-3, with 12 bases that match TRBD2. Trimming cost V 2 bases and J 4 bases; bases outside gene matches: 4. Germline CDR1 SGHVS, CDR2 FNYEAQ. The CDR3 is 16 amino acids. CDR3 bases: TGTGCCAGCAGCTTAATGACTAGCGGGAGCGCAGATACGCAGTATTTT. As protein: CASSLMTSGSADTQYF.